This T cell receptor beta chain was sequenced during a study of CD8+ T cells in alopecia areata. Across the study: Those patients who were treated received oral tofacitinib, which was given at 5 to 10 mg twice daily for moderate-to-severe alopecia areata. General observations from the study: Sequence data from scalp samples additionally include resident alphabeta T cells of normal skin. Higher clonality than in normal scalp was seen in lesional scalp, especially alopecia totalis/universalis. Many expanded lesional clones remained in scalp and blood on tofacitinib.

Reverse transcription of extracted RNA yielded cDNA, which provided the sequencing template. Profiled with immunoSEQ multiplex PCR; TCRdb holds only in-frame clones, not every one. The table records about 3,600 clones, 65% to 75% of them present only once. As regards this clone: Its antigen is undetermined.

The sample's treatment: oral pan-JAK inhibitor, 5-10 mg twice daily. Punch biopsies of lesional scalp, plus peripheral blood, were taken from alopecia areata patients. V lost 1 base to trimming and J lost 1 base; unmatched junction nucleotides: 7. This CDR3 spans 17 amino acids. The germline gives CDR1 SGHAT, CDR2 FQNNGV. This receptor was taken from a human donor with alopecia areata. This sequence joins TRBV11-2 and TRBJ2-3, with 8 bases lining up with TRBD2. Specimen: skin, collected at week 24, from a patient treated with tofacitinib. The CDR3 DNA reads TGTGCCAGCAGCTTAGCAGCCGGGGGGGCCGGCACAGATACGCAGTATTTT. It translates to CASSLAAGGAGTDTQYF.